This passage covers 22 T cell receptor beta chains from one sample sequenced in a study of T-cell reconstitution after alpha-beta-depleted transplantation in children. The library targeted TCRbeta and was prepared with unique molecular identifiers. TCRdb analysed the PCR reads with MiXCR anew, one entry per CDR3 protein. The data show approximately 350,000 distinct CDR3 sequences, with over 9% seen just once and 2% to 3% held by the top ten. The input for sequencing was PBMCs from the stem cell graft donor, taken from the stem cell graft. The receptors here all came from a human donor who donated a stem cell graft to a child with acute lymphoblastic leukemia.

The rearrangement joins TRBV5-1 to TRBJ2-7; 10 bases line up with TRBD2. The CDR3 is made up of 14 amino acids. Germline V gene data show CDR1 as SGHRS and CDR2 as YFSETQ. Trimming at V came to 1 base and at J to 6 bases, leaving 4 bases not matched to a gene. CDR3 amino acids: CASSLKLAGAEQYF. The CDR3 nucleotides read TGCGCCAGCAGCTTGAAGCTAGCGGGAGCCGAGCAGTACTTC.

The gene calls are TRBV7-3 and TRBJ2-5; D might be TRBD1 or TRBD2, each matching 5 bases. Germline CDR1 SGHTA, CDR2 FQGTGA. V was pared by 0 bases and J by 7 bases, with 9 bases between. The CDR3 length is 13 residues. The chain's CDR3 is CASSLTGDGTQYF. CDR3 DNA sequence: TGTGCCAGCAGCTTAACCGGGGACGGGACCCAGTACTTC.

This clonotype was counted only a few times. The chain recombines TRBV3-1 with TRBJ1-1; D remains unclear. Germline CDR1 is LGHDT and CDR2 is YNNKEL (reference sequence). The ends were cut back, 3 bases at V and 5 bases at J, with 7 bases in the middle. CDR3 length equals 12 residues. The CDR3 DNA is TGTGCCAGCAGCCAGGGGTGGACTGAAGCTTTCTTT. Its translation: CASSQGWTEAFF.

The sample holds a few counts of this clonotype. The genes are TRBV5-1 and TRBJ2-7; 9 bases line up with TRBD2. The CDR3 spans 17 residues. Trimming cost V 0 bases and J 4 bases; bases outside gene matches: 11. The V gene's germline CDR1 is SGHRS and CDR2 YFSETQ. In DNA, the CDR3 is TGCGCCAGCAGCTTGGTCGTATTGGCGGGAGGGCCGTACGAGCAGTACTTC. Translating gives CASSLVVLAGGPYEQYF.

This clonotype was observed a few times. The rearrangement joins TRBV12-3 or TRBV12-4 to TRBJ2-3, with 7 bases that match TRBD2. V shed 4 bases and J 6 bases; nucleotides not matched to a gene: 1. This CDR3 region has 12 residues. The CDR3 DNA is TGTGCCAGCAGTTCGCGGGAGGATACGCAGTATTTT. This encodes CASSSREDTQYF.

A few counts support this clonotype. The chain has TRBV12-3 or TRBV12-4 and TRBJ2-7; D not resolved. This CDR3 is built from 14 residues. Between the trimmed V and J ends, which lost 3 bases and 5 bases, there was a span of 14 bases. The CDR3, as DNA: TGTGCCAGCAGTTTTGCCTCACCTCGGAACGAGCAGTACTTC. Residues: CASSFASPRNEQYF.

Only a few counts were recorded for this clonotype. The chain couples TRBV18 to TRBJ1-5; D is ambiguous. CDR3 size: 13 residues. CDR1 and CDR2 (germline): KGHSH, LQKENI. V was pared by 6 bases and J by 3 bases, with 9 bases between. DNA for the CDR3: TGTGCCAGCTCGGAACACCCCAATCAGCCCCAGCATTTT. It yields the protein CASSEHPNQPQHF.

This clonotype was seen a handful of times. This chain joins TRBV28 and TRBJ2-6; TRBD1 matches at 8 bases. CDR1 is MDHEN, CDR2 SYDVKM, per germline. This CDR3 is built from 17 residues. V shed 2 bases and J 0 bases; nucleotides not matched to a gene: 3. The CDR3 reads CASSLETGGSGANVLTF. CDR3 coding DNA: TGTGCCAGCAGTTTAGAAACAGGGGGCTCTGGGGCCAACGTCCTGACTTTC.

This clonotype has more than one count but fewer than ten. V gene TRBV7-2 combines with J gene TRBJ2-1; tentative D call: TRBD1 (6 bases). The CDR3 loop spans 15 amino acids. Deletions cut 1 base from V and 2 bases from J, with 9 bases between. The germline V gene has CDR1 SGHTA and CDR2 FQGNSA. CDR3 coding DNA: TGTGCCAGCAGCTTAGAGCCAGGGGCCTACAATGAGCAGTTCTTC. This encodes CASSLEPGAYNEQFF. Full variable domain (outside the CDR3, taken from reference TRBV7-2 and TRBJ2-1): GAGVSQSPSNKVTEKGKDVELRCDPISGHTALYWYRQSLGQGLEFLIYFQGNSAPDKSGLPSDRFSAERTGGSVSTLTIQRTQQEDSAVYLCASSLEPGAYNEQFFGPGTRLTVL.

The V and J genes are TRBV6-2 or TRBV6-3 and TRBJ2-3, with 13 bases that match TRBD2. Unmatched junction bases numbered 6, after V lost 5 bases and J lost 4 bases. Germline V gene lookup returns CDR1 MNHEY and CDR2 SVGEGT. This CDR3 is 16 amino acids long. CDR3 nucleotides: TGTGCCAGCAGTACAACTAGCGGGAGGGCTGCAGATACGCAGTATTTT. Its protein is CASSTTSGRAADTQYF.

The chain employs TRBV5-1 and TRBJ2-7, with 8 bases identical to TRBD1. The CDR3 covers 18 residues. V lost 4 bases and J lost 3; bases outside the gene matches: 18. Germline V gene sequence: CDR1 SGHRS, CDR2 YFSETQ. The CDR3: CASSTGQGTWGPNYEQYF. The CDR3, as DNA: TGCGCCAGCAGCACCGGACAGGGAACTTGGGGGCCCAACTACGAGCAGTACTTC.

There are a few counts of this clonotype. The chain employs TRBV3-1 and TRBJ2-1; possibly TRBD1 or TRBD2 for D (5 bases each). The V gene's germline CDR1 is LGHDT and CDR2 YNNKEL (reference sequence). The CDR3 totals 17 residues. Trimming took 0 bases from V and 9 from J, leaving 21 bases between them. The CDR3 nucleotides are TGTGCCAGCAGCCAAGATAGTGGGACGGTGACGATATTTGAGCAGTTCTTC. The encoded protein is CASSQDSGTVTIFEQFF.

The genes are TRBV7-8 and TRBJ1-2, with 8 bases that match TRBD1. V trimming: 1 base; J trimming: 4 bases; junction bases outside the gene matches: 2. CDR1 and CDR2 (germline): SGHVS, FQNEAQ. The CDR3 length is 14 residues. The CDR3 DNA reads TGTGCCAGCAGCTTAGAAGGACAGGGCTATGGCTACACCTTC. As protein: CASSLEGQGYGYTF.

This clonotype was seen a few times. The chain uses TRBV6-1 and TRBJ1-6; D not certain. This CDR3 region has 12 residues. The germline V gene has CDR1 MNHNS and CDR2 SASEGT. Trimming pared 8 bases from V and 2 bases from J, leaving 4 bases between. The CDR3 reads CASQAYNSPLHF. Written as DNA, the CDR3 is TGTGCCAGCCAGGCCTATAATTCACCCCTCCACTTT.

In DNA, the CDR3 is TGCGCCAGCAGCCAAGTCGTACCCAATGAGCAGTTCTTC. It codes for CASSQVVPNEQFF. V gene TRBV4-1 combines with J gene TRBJ2-1, with D uncertain. CDR3 length: 13 amino acids. Germline lookup yields CDR1 MGHRA and CDR2 YSYEKL. Trimming took 1 base from V and 6 from J, leaving 7 bases between them.

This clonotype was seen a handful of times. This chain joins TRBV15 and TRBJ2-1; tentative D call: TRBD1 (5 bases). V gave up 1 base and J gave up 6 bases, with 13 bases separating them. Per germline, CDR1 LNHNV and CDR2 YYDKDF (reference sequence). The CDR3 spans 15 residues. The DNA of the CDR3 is TGTGCCACCAGCAGAGGGGTAGGGGCCCTCAATGAGCAGTTCTTC. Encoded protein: CATSRGVGALNEQFF.

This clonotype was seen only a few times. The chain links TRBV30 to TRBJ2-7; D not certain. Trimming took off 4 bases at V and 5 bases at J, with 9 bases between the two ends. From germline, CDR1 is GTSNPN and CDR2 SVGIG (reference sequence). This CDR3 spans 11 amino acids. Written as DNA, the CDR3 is TGTGCCTGGAACACAGACAACGAGCAGTACTTC. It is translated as CAWNTDNEQYF.

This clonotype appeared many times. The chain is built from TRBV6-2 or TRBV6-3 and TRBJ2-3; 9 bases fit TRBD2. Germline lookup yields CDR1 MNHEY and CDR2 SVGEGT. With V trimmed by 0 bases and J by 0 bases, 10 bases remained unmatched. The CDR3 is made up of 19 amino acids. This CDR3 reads CASSYSFFSSGTSTDTQYF. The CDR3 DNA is TGTGCCAGCAGTTACTCCTTTTTTTCTAGCGGGACTAGCACAGATACGCAGTATTTT.

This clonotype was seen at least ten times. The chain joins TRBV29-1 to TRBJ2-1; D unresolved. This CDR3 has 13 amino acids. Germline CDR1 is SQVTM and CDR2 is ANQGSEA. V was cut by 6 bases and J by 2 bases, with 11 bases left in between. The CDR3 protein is CSVGVNTYNEQFF. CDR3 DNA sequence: TGCAGCGTGGGCGTTAACACCTACAATGAGCAGTTCTTC.

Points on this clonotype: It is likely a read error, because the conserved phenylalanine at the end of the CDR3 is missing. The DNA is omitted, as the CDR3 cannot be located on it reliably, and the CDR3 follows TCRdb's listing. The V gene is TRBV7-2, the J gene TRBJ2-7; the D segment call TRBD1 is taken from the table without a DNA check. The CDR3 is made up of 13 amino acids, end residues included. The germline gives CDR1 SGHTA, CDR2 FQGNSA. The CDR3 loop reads CASSAGSDKGRYL.

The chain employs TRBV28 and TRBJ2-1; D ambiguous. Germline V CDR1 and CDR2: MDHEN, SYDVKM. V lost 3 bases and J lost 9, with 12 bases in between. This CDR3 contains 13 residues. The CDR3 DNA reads TGTGCCAGCAGTTTCCGGATGGTGGGTGAGCAGTTCTTC. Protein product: CASSFRMVGEQFF.

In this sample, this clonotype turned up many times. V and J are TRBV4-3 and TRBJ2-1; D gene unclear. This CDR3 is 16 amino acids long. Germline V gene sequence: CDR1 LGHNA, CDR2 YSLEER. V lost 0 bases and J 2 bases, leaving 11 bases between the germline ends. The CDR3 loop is CASSQEQRGTYNEQFF. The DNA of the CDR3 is TGCGCCAGCAGCCAAGAACAGCGAGGAACCTACAATGAGCAGTTCTTC.